These 18 T cell receptor beta chains were all obtained from the same sample, sequenced in a study of graft-versus-host responses after intestinal transplantation. Their target antigens are unknown. Profiling relied on immunoSEQ multiplex PCR, and the TCRdb table lists in-frame clones only, not all of them. This table holds 130,000 to 150,000 clones, 85% to 95% found once. This material consisted of unstimulated CD4+ T cells sorted from spleen or lymph node cells, taken before intestinal transplant. These receptors originate from a human donor who received an intestinal transplant.

This clone was recorded a few times. The chain recombines TRBV7-8 with TRBJ2-3, with D unclear. This CDR3 region has 17 residues. Between the trimmed V and J ends, which lost 3 bases and 2 bases, there was a span of 18 bases. CDR1 and CDR2 from the germline V gene are SGHVS and FQNEAQ. As DNA, the CDR3 is TGTGCCAGCAGCTTCTCCCTAGAGCAAGGTCTCACAGATACGCAGTATTTT. This translates into CASSFSLEQGLTDTQYF.

The rearrangement links TRBV6-6 to TRBJ1-4; D not certain. The CDR3 consists of 15 residues. V lost 0 bases and J 12 bases, leaving 17 bases between the germline ends. From germline, CDR1 is MNHNY and CDR2 SVGAGI (reference sequence). In DNA form, the CDR3 reads TGTGCCAGCAGTTACTCGATAAAGGGTCTTGGGGAACTGTTTTTT. This translates into CASSYSIKGLGELFF.

The chain employs TRBV28 and TRBJ2-5; D gene unclear. The CDR3 covers 14 residues. The germline V and J ends were trimmed by 7 bases and 4 bases, with 16 bases remaining between them. Germline V gives CDR1 MDHEN, CDR2 SYDVKM. DNA of the CDR3: TGTGCCAGCACCCCCCCCGGACGGAGAGAGACCCAGTACTTC. Its translation is CASTPPGRRETQYF. Using reference TRBV28 and TRBJ2-5 for the parts outside the CDR3, the full variable domain is DVKVTQSSRYLVKRTGEKVFLECVQDMDHENMFWYRQDPGLGLRLIYFSYDVKMKEKGDIPEGYSVSREKKERFSLILESASTNQTSMYLCASTPPGRRETQYFGPGTRLLVL.

The rearrangement joins TRBV10-1 to TRBJ2-7; 8 bases are shared with TRBD2. Germline V lookup: CDR1 WNHNN, CDR2 SYGVQD (reference sequence). This CDR3 has 13 residues. Trimming removed 4 bases from V and 2 bases from J; junction bases left unmatched: 1. CDR3: CASSVAGPYEQYF. In DNA, the CDR3 is TGCGCCAGCAGTGTAGCGGGGCCCTACGAGCAGTACTTC.

Notes on this clone: The same CDR3 arises from other DNA sequences in this sample as well. The chain uses TRBV11-2 and TRBJ2-1; D is unclear. Per the germline V gene, CDR1 is SGHAT and CDR2 is FQNNGV. V lost 3 bases to trimming and J lost 1 base, with 7 bases between them. The length of the CDR3 is 14 residues. The CDR3 region is CASSFGSSYNEQFF. For the CDR3, the DNA is TGTGCCAGCAGCTTTGGCAGTTCCTACAATGAGCAGTTCTTC.

The chain employs TRBV2 and TRBJ2-5; the D is unclear. The DNA end is more similar to TRBJ2-7, so the J call may be wrong. Looked up from germline, CDR1 is SNHLY and CDR2 is FYNNEI. The CDR3 covers 15 residues. CDR3 amino acids: CASSVDLPNSYEQYF. Written as DNA, the CDR3 is TGTGCCAGCAGTGTCGACCTTCCCAATTCCTACGAGCAGTACTTC.

This rearrangement joins TRBV6-1 to TRBJ2-7; TRBD2 aligns across 8 bases. This CDR3 is built from 15 residues. The V segment lost 6 bases and the J segment 2 bases; nucleotides outside the gene matches: 9. Germline lookup yields CDR1 MNHNS and CDR2 SASEGT. The CDR3 region is CASRHGLAGAYEQYF. The CDR3 coding sequence is TGTGCCAGCAGACATGGACTAGCAGGGGCCTACGAGCAGTACTTC.

In its sample, this clone was seen once. The chain couples TRBV6-1 to TRBJ2-7; 12 bases fit TRBD1. V lost 6 bases, J lost 7 bases, and 4 bases stayed unmatched. The CDR3 runs 13 residues. Germline V CDR1 and CDR2: MNHNS, SASEGT. The DNA of the CDR3 is TGTGCCAGCAGAGGGACAGGGGGCACGGAGCAGTACTTC. The encoded protein is CASRGTGGTEQYF.

V is TRBV28 and J is TRBJ2-3; 9 nucleotides align to TRBD2. V trimming: 4 bases; J trimming: 0 bases; junction bases outside the gene matches: 5. Germline V gene data show CDR1 as MDHEN and CDR2 as SYDVKM. The CDR3 sequence is 16 residues long. The CDR3 DNA follows: TGTGCCAGCAGTTACTATACTAGCGGGAGCACAGATACGCAGTATTTT. It codes for CASSYYTSGSTDTQYF.

This clone was recorded a few times. CDR3 amino acids: CASSWGQGSGNTIYF. The CDR3 DNA follows: TGTGCCAGCAGCTGGGGACAGGGCTCTGGAAACACCATATATTTT. The chain has TRBV7-2 and TRBJ1-3, with 9 bases lining up with TRBD1. This CDR3 region has 15 residues. J was trimmed by 0 bases and V by 4 bases; bases with no gene match: 1. Germline V lookup: CDR1 SGHTA, CDR2 FQGNSA.

The rearrangement uses TRBV30 and TRBJ2-7; TRBD2 matches at 13 bases. CDR3 length: 22 residues. The germline CDR1 and CDR2 sequences are GTSNPN and SVGIG (reference sequence). The J segment lost 4 bases and the V segment lost 0 bases, leaving 24 bases of the junction unmatched. CDR3 sequence: CAWSVRGGNRGRTSGSRYEQYF. In DNA, the CDR3 is TGTGCCTGGAGTGTACGCGGCGGTAACAGGGGGAGGACTAGCGGGAGTAGATACGAGCAGTACTTC. The whole variable domain, remainder taken from reference TRBV30 and TRBJ2-7, is SQTIHQWPATLVQPVGSPLSLECTVEGTSNPNLYWYRQAAGRGLQLLFYSVGIGQISSEVPQNLSASRPQDRQFILSSKKLLLSDSGFYLCAWSVRGGNRGRTSGSRYEQYFGPGTRLTVT.

The gene calls are TRBV10-3 and TRBJ2-3; 9 nucleotides align to TRBD2. The germline V gene encodes CDR1 ENHRY and CDR2 SYGVKD. The trim removed 10 bases at V and 1 base at J, leaving 6 bases unmatched. CDR3 length: 14 residues. CDR3 protein: CATRRLAGTDTQYF. The CDR3, as DNA: TGTGCCACGCGAAGACTAGCGGGCACAGATACGCAGTATTTT.

The rearrangement joins TRBV15 to TRBJ2-6, with 7 nucleotides matching TRBD1. J was trimmed by 0 bases and V by 0 bases; bases with no gene match: 5. Germline V CDR1 and CDR2: LNHNV, YYDKDF (reference sequence). The CDR3 covers 18 residues. CDR3 bases: TGTGCCACCAGCAGAGATTCGGGACAGACCTCTGGGGCCAACGTCCTGACTTTC. Amino acid sequence: CATSRDSGQTSGANVLTF. The full variable domain, with the rest looked up from reference TRBV15 and TRBJ2-6, is DAMVIQNPRYQVTQFGKPVTLSCSQTLNHNVMYWYQQKSSQAPKLLFHYYDKDFNNEADTPDNFQSRRPNTSFCFLDIRSPGLGDTAMYLCATSRDSGQTSGANVLTFGAGSRLTVL.

The chain is built from TRBV28 and TRBJ1-4, with D perhaps TRBD1 (6 bases). The CDR3 is 13 residues long. V was pared by 6 bases and J by 7 bases, with 12 bases between. Germline assignment: CDR1 MDHEN and CDR2 SYDVKM. CDR3 amino acids: CASRIQGTEKLFF. The CDR3 nucleotides read TGTGCCAGCAGGATACAGGGTACTGAAAAACTGTTTTTT.

This chain connects TRBV19 to TRBJ1-5; unclear D gene. The germline V gene has CDR1 LNHDA and CDR2 SQIVND (reference sequence). The CDR3 spans 14 residues. V lost 7 bases and J 0 bases, leaving 10 bases between the germline ends. This CDR3 reads CASMSGDSNQPQHF. The DNA of the CDR3 is TGTGCCAGTATGTCCGGCGATAGCAATCAGCCCCAGCATTTT.

The sample holds a few counts of this clone. The gene calls are TRBV4-1 and TRBJ2-7, with 9 bases identical to TRBD1. V lost 0 bases to trimming and J lost 0 bases; unmatched junction nucleotides: 12. Germline CDR1 is MGHRA and CDR2 is YSYEKL. The CDR3 runs 19 residues. The CDR3 sequence is CASSQDPAGTGPFSYEQYF. The CDR3 DNA sequence: TGCGCCAGCAGCCAAGATCCGGCGGGGACAGGGCCGTTCTCCTACGAGCAGTACTTC.

This clone was observed once. This sequence joins TRBV25-1 and TRBJ1-2, with a weak D call TRBD1 (6 bases). V lost 2 bases to trimming and J lost 8 bases, with 12 bases between them. The CDR3 length is 13 residues. Germline loops: CDR1 MGHDK, CDR2 SYGVNS. Here the CDR3 reads CASSERRGFGYTF. The DNA of the CDR3 is TGTGCCAGCAGTGAACGTAGGGGGTTCGGCTACACCTTC.

The chain joins TRBV9 to TRBJ1-1; weak D call: TRBD1 (6 bases). Germline loops: CDR1 SGDLS, CDR2 YYNGEE. The V end lost 0 bases, the J end lost 0 bases, and 9 bases lay between the germline ends. CDR3 size: 15 residues. The DNA for the CDR3 is TGTGCCAGCAGCGTAGAACCAGGGGTGAACACTGAAGCTTTCTTT. It codes for CASSVEPGVNTEAFF.